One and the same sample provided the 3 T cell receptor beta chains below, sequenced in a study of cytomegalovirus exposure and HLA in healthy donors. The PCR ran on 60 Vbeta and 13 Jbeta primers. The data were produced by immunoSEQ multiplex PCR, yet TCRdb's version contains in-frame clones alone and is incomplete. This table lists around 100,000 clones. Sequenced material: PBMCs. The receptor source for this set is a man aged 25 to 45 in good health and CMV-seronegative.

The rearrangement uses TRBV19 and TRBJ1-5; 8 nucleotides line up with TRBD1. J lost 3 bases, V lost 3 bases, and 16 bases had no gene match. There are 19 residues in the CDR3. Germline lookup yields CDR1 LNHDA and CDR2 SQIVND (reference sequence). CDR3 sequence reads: CASSIQRTGLLPNNQPQHF. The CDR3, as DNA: TGTGCCAGTAGTATCCAAAGGACAGGGCTACTACCAAACAATCAGCCCCAGCATTTT.

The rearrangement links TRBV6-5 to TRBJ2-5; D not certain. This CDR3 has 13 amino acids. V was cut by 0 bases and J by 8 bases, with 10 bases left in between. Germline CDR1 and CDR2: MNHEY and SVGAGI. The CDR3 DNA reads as TGTGCCAGCAGTTACTCGAGGTGGTTTACCCAGTACTTC. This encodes CASSYSRWFTQYF.

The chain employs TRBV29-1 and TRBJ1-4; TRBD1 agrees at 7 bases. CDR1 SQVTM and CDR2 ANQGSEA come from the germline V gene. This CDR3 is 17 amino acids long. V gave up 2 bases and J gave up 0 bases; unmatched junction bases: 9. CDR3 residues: CSVEFETGLATNEKLFF. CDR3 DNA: TGCAGCGTTGAATTCGAGACAGGGTTAGCAACTAATGAAAAACTGTTTTTT.